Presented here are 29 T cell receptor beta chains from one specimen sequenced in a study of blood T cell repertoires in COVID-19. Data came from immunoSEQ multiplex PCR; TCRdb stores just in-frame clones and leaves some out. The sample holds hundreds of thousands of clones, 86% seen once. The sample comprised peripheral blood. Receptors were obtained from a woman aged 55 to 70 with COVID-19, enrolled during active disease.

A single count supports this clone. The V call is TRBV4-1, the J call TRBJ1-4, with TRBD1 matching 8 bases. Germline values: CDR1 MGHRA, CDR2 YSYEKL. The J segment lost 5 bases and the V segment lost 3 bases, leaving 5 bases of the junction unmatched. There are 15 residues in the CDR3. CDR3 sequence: CASSQGGQGNEKLFF. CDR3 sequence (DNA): TGCGCCAGCAGCCAGGGAGGACAGGGAAATGAAAAACTGTTTTTT.

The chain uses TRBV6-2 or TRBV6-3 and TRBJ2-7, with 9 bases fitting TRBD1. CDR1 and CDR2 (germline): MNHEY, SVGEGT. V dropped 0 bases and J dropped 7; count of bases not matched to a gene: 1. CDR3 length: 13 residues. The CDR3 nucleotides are TGTGCCAGCAGTTACTCGACAGGGGGGGAGCAGTACTTC. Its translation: CASSYSTGGEQYF.

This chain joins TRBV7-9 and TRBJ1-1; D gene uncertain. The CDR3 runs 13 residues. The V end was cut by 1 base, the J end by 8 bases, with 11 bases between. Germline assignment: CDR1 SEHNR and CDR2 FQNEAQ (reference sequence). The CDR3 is CASSLEVEGEAFF. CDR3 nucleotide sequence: TGTGCCAGCAGCTTAGAGGTCGAGGGAGAAGCTTTCTTT.

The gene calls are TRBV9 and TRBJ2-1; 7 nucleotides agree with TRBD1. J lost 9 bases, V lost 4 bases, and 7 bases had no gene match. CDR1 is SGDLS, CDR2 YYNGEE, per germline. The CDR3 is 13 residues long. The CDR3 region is CASSSSTGFEQFF. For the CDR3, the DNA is TGTGCCAGCAGCTCCTCGACAGGGTTTGAGCAGTTCTTC.

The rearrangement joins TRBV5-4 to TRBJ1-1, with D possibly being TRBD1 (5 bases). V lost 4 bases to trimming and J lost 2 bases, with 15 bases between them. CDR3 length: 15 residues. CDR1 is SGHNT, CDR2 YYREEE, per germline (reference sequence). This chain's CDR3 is CASSPQTVPNTEAFF. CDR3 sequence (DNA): TGTGCCAGCAGCCCACAGACAGTGCCAAACACTGAAGCTTTCTTT.

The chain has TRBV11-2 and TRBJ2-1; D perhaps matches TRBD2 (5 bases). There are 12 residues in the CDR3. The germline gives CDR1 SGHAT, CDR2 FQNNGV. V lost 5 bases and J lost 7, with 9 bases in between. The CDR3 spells CASSEGLNEQFF. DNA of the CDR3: TGTGCCAGCAGCGAGGGATTGAATGAGCAGTTCTTC. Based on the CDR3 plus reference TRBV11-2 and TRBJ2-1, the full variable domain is EAGVAQSPRYKIIEKRQSVAFWCNPISGHATLYWYQQILGQGPKLLIQFQNNGVVDDSQLPKDRFSAERLKGVDSTLKIQPAKLEDSAVYLCASSEGLNEQFFGPGTRLTVL.

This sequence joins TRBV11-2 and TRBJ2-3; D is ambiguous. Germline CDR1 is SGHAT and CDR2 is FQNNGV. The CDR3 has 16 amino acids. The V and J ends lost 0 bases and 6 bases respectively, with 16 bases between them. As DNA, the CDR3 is TGTGCCAGCAGCTTAGACATAGATCACCTGGGCGATACGCAGTATTTT. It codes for CASSLDIDHLGDTQYF. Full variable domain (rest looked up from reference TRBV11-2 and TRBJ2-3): EAGVAQSPRYKIIEKRQSVAFWCNPISGHATLYWYQQILGQGPKLLIQFQNNGVVDDSQLPKDRFSAERLKGVDSTLKIQPAKLEDSAVYLCASSLDIDHLGDTQYFGPGTRLTVL.

The CDR3 DNA follows: TGCGCCAGCAGCTCGGGTAGCTCCTACGAGCAGTACTTC. Translating it yields CASSSGSSYEQYF. The chain carries TRBV5-1 and TRBJ2-7; D remains unclear. The V gene's germline CDR1 is SGHRS and CDR2 YFSETQ. V was cut by 3 bases and J by 0 bases, with 7 bases left in between. The CDR3 contains 13 residues.

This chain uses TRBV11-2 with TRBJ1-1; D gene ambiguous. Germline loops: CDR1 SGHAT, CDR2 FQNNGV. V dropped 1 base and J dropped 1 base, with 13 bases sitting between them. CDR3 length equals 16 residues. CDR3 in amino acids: CASSLGIVAENTEAFF. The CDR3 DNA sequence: TGTGCCAGCAGCTTAGGTATTGTGGCCGAGAACACTGAAGCTTTCTTT.

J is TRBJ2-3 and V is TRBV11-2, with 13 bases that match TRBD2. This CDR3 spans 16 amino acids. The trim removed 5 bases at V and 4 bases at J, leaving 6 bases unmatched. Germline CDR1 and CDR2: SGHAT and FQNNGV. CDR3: CASSPRTSGGSDTQYF. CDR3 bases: TGTGCCAGCAGCCCCCGGACTAGCGGGGGCTCAGATACGCAGTATTTT. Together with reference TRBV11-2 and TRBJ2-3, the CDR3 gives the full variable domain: EAGVAQSPRYKIIEKRQSVAFWCNPISGHATLYWYQQILGQGPKLLIQFQNNGVVDDSQLPKDRFSAERLKGVDSTLKIQPAKLEDSAVYLCASSPRTSGGSDTQYFGPGTRLTVL.

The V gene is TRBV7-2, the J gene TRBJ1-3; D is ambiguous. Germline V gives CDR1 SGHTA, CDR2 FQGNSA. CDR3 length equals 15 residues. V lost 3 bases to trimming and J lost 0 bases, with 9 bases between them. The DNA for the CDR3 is TGTGCCAGCAGCTTGGTTATTAGCTCTGGAAACACCATATATTTT. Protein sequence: CASSLVISSGNTIYF.

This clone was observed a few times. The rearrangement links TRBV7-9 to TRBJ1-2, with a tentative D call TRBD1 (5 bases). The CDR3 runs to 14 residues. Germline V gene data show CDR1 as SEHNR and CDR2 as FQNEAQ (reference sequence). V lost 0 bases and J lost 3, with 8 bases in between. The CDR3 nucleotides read TGTGCCAGCAGCTTAGCAGGGGCGGACTATGGCTACACCTTC. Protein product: CASSLAGADYGYTF. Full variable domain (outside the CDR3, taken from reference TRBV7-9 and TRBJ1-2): DTGVSQNPRHKITKRGQNVTFRCDPISEHNRLYWYRQTLGQGPEFLTYFQNEAQLEKSRLLSDRFSAERPKGSFSTLEIQRTEQGDSAMYLCASSLAGADYGYTFGSGTRLTVV.

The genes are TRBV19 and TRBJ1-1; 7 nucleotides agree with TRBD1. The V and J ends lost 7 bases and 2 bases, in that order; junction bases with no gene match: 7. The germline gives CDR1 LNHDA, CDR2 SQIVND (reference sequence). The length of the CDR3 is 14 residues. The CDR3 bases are TGTGCCAGTAAAGGGGGCAGGGTTAACACTGAAGCTTTCTTT. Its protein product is CASKGGRVNTEAFF. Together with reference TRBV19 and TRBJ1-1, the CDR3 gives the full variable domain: DGGITQSPKYLFRKEGQNVTLSCEQNLNHDAMYWYRQDPGQGLRLIYYSQIVNDFQKGDIAEGYSVSREKKESFPLTVTSAQKNPTAFYLCASKGGRVNTEAFFGQGTRLTVV.

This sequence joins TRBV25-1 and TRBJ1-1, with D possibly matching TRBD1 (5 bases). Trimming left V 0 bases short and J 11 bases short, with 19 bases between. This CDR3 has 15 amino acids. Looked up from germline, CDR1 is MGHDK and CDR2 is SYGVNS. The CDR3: CASSEYRQGTSGAFF. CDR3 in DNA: TGTGCCAGCAGTGAATATCGTCAGGGTACCTCCGGGGCTTTCTTT.

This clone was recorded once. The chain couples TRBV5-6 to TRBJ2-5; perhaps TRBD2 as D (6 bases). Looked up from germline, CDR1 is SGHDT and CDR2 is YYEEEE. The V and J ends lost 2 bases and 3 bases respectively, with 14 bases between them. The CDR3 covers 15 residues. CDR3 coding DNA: TGTGCCAGCAGCTTATATGCGGGGACGAAAGAGACCCAGTACTTC. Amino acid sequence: CASSLYAGTKETQYF.

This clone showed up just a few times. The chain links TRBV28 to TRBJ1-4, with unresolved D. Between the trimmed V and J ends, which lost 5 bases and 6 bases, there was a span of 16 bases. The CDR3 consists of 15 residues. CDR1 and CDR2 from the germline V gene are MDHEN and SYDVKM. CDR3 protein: CASSAGLPRDEKLFF. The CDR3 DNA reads TGTGCCAGCAGTGCCGGACTCCCTAGGGATGAAAAACTGTTTTTT.

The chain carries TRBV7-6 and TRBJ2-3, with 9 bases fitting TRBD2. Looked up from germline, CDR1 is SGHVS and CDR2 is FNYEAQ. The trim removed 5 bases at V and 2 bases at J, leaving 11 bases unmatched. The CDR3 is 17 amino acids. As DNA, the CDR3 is TGTGCCAGCAGCCGGTGGGGCGGGGGGGTACTCACAGATACGCAGTATTTT. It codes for CASSRWGGGVLTDTQYF. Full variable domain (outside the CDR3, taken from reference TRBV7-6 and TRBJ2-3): GAGVSQSPRYKVTKRGQDVALRCDPISGHVSLYWYRQALGQGPEFLTYFNYEAQQDKSGLPNDRFSAERPEGSISTLTIQRTEQRDSAMYRCASSRWGGGVLTDTQYFGPGTRLTVL.

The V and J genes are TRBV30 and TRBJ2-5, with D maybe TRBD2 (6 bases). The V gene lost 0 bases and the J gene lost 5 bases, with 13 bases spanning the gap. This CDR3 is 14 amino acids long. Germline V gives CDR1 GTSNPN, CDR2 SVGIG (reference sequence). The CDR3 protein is CAWSVSRGRETQYF. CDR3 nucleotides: TGTGCCTGGAGTGTCAGCCGTGGGAGGGAGACCCAGTACTTC.

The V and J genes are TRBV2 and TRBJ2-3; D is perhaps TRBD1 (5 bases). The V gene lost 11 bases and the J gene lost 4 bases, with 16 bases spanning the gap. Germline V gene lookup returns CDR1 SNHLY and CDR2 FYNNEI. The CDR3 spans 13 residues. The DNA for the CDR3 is TGTGCCGGAACAGGAAGATTGGCAGATACGCAGTATTTT. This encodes CAGTGRLADTQYF.

CDR3 sequence reads: CASSRAPGLAGDTSSYEQYF. The DNA for the CDR3 is TGTGCCAGTAGTCGTGCGCCGGGACTAGCGGGGGACACGAGCTCCTACGAGCAGTACTTC. The chain carries TRBV19 and TRBJ2-7, with 14 bases matching TRBD2. V was pared by 5 bases and J by 0 bases, with 15 bases of the junction left unmatched. This CDR3 is built from 20 residues. Germline V CDR1 and CDR2: LNHDA, SQIVND (reference sequence). Filled out from reference TRBV19 and TRBJ2-7, the complete variable domain reads DGGITQSPKYLFRKEGQNVTLSCEQNLNHDAMYWYRQDPGQGLRLIYYSQIVNDFQKGDIAEGYSVSREKKESFPLTVTSAQKNPTAFYLCASSRAPGLAGDTSSYEQYFGPGTRLTVT.

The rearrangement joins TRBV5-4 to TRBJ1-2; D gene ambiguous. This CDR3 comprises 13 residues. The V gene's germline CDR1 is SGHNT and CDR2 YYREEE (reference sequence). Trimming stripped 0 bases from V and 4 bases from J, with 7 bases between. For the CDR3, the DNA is TGTGCCAGCAGCTTGGGGCAGGTCTATGGCTACACCTTC. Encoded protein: CASSLGQVYGYTF.

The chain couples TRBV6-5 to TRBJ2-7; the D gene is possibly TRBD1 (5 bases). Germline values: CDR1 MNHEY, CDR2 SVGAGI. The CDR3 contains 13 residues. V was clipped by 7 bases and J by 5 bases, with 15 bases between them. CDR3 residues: CASTSGQLDEQYF. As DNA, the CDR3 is TGTGCCAGCACCTCAGGGCAGTTAGACGAGCAGTACTTC.

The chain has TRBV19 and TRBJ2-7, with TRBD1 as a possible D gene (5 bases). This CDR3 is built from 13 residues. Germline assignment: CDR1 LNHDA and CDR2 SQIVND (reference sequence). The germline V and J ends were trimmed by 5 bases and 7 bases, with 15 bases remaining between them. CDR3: CASSYSPGREQYF. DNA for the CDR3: TGTGCCAGTAGTTATAGCCCAGGGCGGGAGCAGTACTTC.

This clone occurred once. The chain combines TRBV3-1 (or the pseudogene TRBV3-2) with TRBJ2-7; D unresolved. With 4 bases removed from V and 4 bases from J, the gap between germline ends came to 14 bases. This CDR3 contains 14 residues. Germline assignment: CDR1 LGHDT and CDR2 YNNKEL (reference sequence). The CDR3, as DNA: TGTGCCAGCAGCCCTGGAGCAGCTCCTTACGAGCAGTACTTC. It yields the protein CASSPGAAPYEQYF.

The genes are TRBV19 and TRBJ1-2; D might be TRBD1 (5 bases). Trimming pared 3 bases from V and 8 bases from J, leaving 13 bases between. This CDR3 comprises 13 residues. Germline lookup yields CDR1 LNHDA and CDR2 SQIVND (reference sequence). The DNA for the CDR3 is TGTGCCAGTAGTATTCTCCAGGGTAGCGGCTACACCTTC. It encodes CASSILQGSGYTF.

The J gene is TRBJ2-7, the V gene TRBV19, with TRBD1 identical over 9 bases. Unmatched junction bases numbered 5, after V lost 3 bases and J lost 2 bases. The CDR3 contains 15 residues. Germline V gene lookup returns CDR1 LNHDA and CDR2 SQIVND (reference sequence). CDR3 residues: CASSIPTGGTYEQYF. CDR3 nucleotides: TGTGCCAGTAGTATCCCGACAGGGGGTACCTACGAGCAGTACTTC. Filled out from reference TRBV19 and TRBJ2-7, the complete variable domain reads DGGITQSPKYLFRKEGQNVTLSCEQNLNHDAMYWYRQDPGQGLRLIYYSQIVNDFQKGDIAEGYSVSREKKESFPLTVTSAQKNPTAFYLCASSIPTGGTYEQYFGPGTRLTVT.

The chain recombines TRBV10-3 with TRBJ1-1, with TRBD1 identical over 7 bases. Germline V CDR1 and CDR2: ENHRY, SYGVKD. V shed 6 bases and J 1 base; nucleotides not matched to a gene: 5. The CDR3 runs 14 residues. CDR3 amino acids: CAISDGTANTEAFF. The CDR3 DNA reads TGTGCCATCAGCGACGGGACAGCGAACACTGAAGCTTTCTTT.

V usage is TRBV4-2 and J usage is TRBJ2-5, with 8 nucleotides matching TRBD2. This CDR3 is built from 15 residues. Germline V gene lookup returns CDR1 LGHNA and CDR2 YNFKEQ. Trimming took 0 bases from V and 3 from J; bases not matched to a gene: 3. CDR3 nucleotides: TGTGCCAGCAGCCAAGAGGTACTAGCGGAAGAGACCCAGTACTTC. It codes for CASSQEVLAEETQYF.

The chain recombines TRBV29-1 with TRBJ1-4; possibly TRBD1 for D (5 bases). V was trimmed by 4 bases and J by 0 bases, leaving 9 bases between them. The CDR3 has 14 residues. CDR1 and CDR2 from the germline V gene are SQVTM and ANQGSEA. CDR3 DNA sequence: TGCAGCGTTGGGAAGGGGACAACTAATGAAAAACTGTTTTTT. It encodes CSVGKGTTNEKLFF. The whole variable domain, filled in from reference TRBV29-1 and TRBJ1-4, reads SAVISQKPSRDICQRGTSLTIQCQVDSQVTMMFWYRQQPGQSLTLIATANQGSEATYESGFVIDKFPISRPNLTFSTLTVSNMSPEDSSIYLCSVGKGTTNEKLFFGSGTQLSVL.